A selection of T cell receptor beta chains follows, all from one sample in a study of read filtering for tumor transcriptome and immune sequencing. One entry per CDR3 protein, called by TCRdb with MiXCR from the reads. Among more than 45,000 distinct CDR3 sequences listed, 9% to 15% were seen once. The sample comprised a population of CD138-negative cells sorted from bone marrow. These receptors were obtained from a donor over 35 with multiple myeloma. The conserved cysteine and the conserved F or W are not part of the CDR3 here. Clone size is shown for a subset of rows, as once, few, many or a class of expanded clone.

V gene,J gene,clone size,CDR3 protein
TRBV2,TRBJ1-1,many,ASSGQGSEAF
TRBV19,TRBJ2-2,-,ASSIHGSRARLASTGKLF
TRBV6-6,TRBJ1-4,many,ASSQDFGKLF
TRBV11-2,TRBJ2-5,many,ASSFNRGGETQY
TRBV5-4,TRBJ1-5,-,ASSLVGQPQH
TRBV20-1,TRBJ2-2,many,SARPTESGELF
TRBV10-3,TRBJ2-5,few,AISSSRGEETQY
TRBV5-1,TRBJ2-3,-,ASSPQGGTDTQY
TRBV5-5,TRBJ1-5,few,ASSRQGVGNQPQH
TRBV29-1,TRBJ1-1,many,SVVGLRTGRLNTEAF
TRBV7-9,TRBJ1-2,many,ASSQRIGGDGYT
TRBV3-1,TRBJ1-1,-,ASSPVEGQTEAI
TRBV7-9,TRBJ1-1,-,ASSLEGANTEAF
TRBV7-9,TRBJ2-1,many,ASSFLRGTYNEQF
TRBV6-6,TRBJ1-1,-,ASSYEGNTEAF
TRBV20-1,TRBJ1-6,many,SASGRGYNSPLH
TRBV6-6,TRBJ1-1,-,ASSYSGGNKAAS
TRBV9,TRBJ2-3,many,ASSLTTSGGRTDTQY
TRBV19,TRBJ1-1,many,ASNPYRGGNTEAF
TRBV25-1,TRBJ2-5,many,ASSVPGDQETQY